The clone carrying this T cell receptor beta chain was seen repeatedly, ten times or more. With 2 bases removed from V and 3 bases from J, the gap between germline ends came to 19 bases. This CDR3 region has 17 residues. Germline CDR1 SGHVS, CDR2 FNYEAQ. This entry is derived from a study of T cell repertoires in cytomegalovirus infection. TCRdb used MiXCR to reprocess the reads, holding one entry per CDR3 protein. The table records about 490,000 distinct CDR3 sequences, approximately 15% of them present only once. This receptor was identified in a human donor in good health (CMV status not recorded). Some clones in this sample may be carry-over from other donors' samples. Sequences were obtained from CD8+ T cells from PBMCs. This chain connects TRBV7-6 to TRBJ2-5; D might be TRBD2 (5 bases). The CDR3 protein is CASSLSLGASLKETQYF. The CDR3 nucleotides are TGTGCCAGCAGCTTATCTCTGGGAGCGTCTTTAAAAGAGACCCAGTACTTC. The whole variable domain, remainder taken from reference TRBV7-6 and TRBJ2-5, is GAGVSQSPRYKVTKRGQDVALRCDPISGHVSLYWYRQALGQGPEFLTYFNYEAQQDKSGLPNDRFSAERPEGSISTLTIQRTEQRDSAMYRCASSLSLGASLKETQYFGPGTRLLVL.